Each of the 21 T cell receptor beta chains below was sequenced from the same sample in a study of blood T cells in healthy people across ages. A sample-barcoded 5' primer and a J-beta primer mix were used in a second PCR of roughly 7 to 11 cycles. TCRdb re-derived calls from the 5' RACE reads in MiXCR, one entry per CDR3 protein. The sample has some 290,000 distinct CDR3 sequences, around 30% seen once; the top ten hold approximately 29%. The sequenced sample consisted of blood. Receptors were obtained from a woman in her 70s in good health.

The table lists this clonotype with many counts. The chain has TRBV15 and TRBJ2-5; D not resolved. Germline V gene lookup returns CDR1 LNHNV and CDR2 YYDKDF (reference sequence). V lost 1 base and J lost 1, with 13 bases in between. This CDR3 contains 16 residues. The CDR3 loop is CATSRGRRELQETQYF. The CDR3 DNA is TGTGCCACCAGCAGAGGAAGGAGAGAACTCCAAGAGACCCAGTACTTC.

In this sample, this clonotype turned up a few times. The rearrangement links TRBV11-2 to TRBJ2-3; no firm D call. CDR1 and CDR2 from the germline V gene are SGHAT and FQNNGV. This CDR3 has 15 amino acids. Trimming took off 4 bases at V and 0 bases at J, with 11 bases between the two ends. This CDR3 reads CASSSYPASTDTQYF. CDR3 DNA: TGTGCCAGCAGCTCCTATCCGGCGAGCACAGATACGCAGTATTTT.

This clonotype was observed a handful of times. The chain has TRBV2 and TRBJ2-5; TRBD1 matches at 7 bases. V gave up 6 bases and J gave up 5 bases; unmatched junction bases: 12. Germline CDR1 and CDR2: SNHLY and FYNNEI. This CDR3 comprises 15 residues. The CDR3 DNA is TGTGCCAGCAGGTCTGACAGGGCGGAGCGGGAGACCCAGTACTTC. It specifies CASRSDRAERETQYF. The variable domain in full, with the rest retrieved from reference TRBV2 and TRBJ2-5, is EPEVTQTPSHQVTQMGQEVILRCVPISNHLYFYWYRQILGQKVEFLVSFYNNEISEKSEIFDDQFSVERPDGSNFTLKIRSTKLEDSAMYFCASRSDRAERETQYFGPGTRLLVL.

The sample holds one count of this clonotype. The V call is TRBV28, the J call TRBJ2-3; 8 bases are shared with TRBD1. Unmatched junction bases numbered 5, after V lost 6 bases and J lost 3 bases. Germline V CDR1 and CDR2: MDHEN, SYDVKM. This CDR3 spans 14 amino acids. The CDR3 DNA reads TGTGCCAGCAGACCAGGGGGCATTACAGATACGCAGTATTTT. Its translation: CASRPGGITDTQYF. The complete variable domain, with remaining parts taken from reference TRBV28 and TRBJ2-3, reads DVKVTQSSRYLVKRTGEKVFLECVQDMDHENMFWYRQDPGLGLRLIYFSYDVKMKEKGDIPEGYSVSREKKERFSLILESASTNQTSMYLCASRPGGITDTQYFGPGTRLTVL.

This clonotype turned up a few times. The rearrangement uses TRBV12-3 or TRBV12-4 and TRBJ2-7; D remains ambiguous. Trimming removed 3 bases from V and 2 bases from J, with 5 bases in between. The CDR3 runs to 12 residues. The CDR3 DNA reads as TGTGCCAGCAGTTTGTTTACCTACGAGCAGTACTTC. Protein: CASSLFTYEQYF.

The chain is built from TRBV6-5 and TRBJ1-4; TRBD1 aligns across 12 bases. Trimming cost V 0 bases and J 5 bases; bases outside gene matches: 4. The V gene's germline CDR1 is MNHEY and CDR2 SVGAGI. The CDR3 loop spans 17 amino acids. The DNA of the CDR3 is TGTGCCAGCAGTTACTCTGGGACAGGGGGCGGAAATGAAAAACTGTTTTTT. The encoded protein is CASSYSGTGGGNEKLFF.

This clonotype was seen a few times. The rearrangement uses TRBV20-1 and TRBJ1-6, with 7 nucleotides matching TRBD1. The CDR3 extends over 16 amino acids. Germline values: CDR1 DFQATT, CDR2 SNEGSKA (reference sequence). Unmatched junction bases numbered 3, after V lost 0 bases and J lost 1 base. The CDR3 sequence: CSARDRGKSYNSPLHF. The CDR3 DNA is TGCAGTGCTAGAGACAGGGGGAAGTCCTATAATTCACCCCTCCACTTT.

This clonotype came up a few times. V and J are TRBV12-3 or TRBV12-4 and TRBJ1-6; no definite D call. CDR3 length equals 13 residues. V was pared by 3 bases and J by 13 bases, with 13 bases between. The DNA for the CDR3 is TGTGCCAGCAGTTTTGAGGGCTTTTCGCCCCTCCACTTT. Amino acid sequence: CASSFEGFSPLHF.

This clonotype has a handful of counts. This chain joins TRBV12-3 or TRBV12-4 and TRBJ2-1; D is perhaps TRBD1 (6 bases). The CDR3 loop spans 14 amino acids. V was trimmed by 9 bases and J by 2 bases, leaving 14 bases between them. CDR3: CASTRDTTYNEQFF. The CDR3 DNA reads TGTGCCAGTACCCGGGACACGACCTACAATGAGCAGTTCTTC.

The rearrangement links TRBV6-2 or TRBV6-3 to TRBJ2-2; D ambiguous. The ends were cut back, 0 bases at V and 2 bases at J, with 4 bases in the middle. CDR1 and CDR2 (germline): MNHEY, SVGEGT. This CDR3 spans 14 amino acids. The CDR3 loop reads CASSYSDNTGELFF. The CDR3 nucleotides read TGTGCCAGCAGTTACTCGGACAACACCGGGGAGCTGTTTTTT.

The chain joins TRBV23-1 to TRBJ2-7; the D gene could be TRBD1 or TRBD2 (5 bases each). TRBV23-1 counts as an open reading frame of uncertain function. The CDR3 extends over 14 amino acids. V was cut by 9 bases and J by 2 bases, with 17 bases left in between. The CDR3 coding sequence is TGCGCCAGGGCCGGGGCAGAACGACCCTACGAGCAGTACTTC. It specifies CARAGAERPYEQYF.

As to this clonotype: At one boundary the junction diverges from the germline segment, which might be a read error. The gene calls are TRBV28 and TRBJ2-5; 9 positions match TRBD1. The last part of the DNA fits TRBJ2-1 better; the J call may be wrong. Germline CDR1 and CDR2: MDHEN and SYDVKM. There are 17 residues in the CDR3. In DNA form, the CDR3 reads TGTGCCCGCAGCTCCTTTACCGGGACAGGGTCTGGCAATGAGCAGTTCTTC. This encodes CARSSFTGTGSGNEQFF.

In this sample, this clonotype turned up many times. The chain employs TRBV5-1 and TRBJ2-5; 10 bases are a match to TRBD2. V lost 7 bases to trimming and J lost 3 bases; unmatched junction nucleotides: 3. From germline, CDR1 is SGHRS and CDR2 YFSETQ. This CDR3 spans 13 amino acids. CDR3 DNA sequence: TGCGCCAGCGCTAGCGGGAGTGAAGAGACCCAGTACTTC. Amino acids: CASASGSEETQYF.

This chain uses TRBV7-2 with TRBJ2-1; D is possibly TRBD1 (5 bases). The CDR3 extends over 13 amino acids. V lost 5 bases to trimming and J lost 12 bases, with 17 bases between them. Germline V gives CDR1 SGHTA, CDR2 FQGNSA. In DNA, the CDR3 is TGTGCCAGCAGCCCACACCAGGGAACTCGGCAGTTCTTC. Translated: CASSPHQGTRQFF. The entire variable domain, with the rest obtained from reference TRBV7-2 and TRBJ2-1, is as follows: GAGVSQSPSNKVTEKGKDVELRCDPISGHTALYWYRQSLGQGLEFLIYFQGNSAPDKSGLPSDRFSAERTGGSVSTLTIQRTQQEDSAVYLCASSPHQGTRQFFGPGTRLTVL.

A few counts support this clonotype. The chain is built from TRBV21-1 and TRBJ2-2. TRBV21-1 is given as a pseudogene. The CDR3 contains 17 residues. CDR3 sequence reads: CASSPRQGEGGTGELFF. The CDR3 coding sequence is TGTGCCAGCAGCCCTCGACAAGGAGAAGGTGGGACCGGGGAGCTGTTTTTT.

This clonotype was seen a single time. This rearrangement joins TRBV20-1 to TRBJ2-7, with TRBD2 identical over 7 bases. V lost 0 bases to trimming and J lost 2 bases; unmatched junction nucleotides: 7. CDR1 and CDR2 from the germline V gene are DFQATT and SNEGSKA (reference sequence). The CDR3 sequence is 15 residues long. The CDR3 region is CSARDWGGRAYEQYF. The DNA of the CDR3 is TGCAGTGCTAGAGATTGGGGCGGGAGAGCCTACGAGCAGTACTTC.

The gene calls are TRBV5-1 and TRBJ2-1, with 8 bases lining up with TRBD2. The CDR3 totals 16 residues. The V and J ends lost 2 bases and 9 bases, in that order; junction bases with no gene match: 13. CDR1 SGHRS and CDR2 YFSETQ come from the germline V gene. The CDR3 protein is CASSFSSGNAQGEQFF. DNA for the CDR3: TGCGCCAGCAGCTTTAGTAGCGGGAACGCACAGGGTGAGCAGTTCTTC.

The V gene is TRBV7-2, the J gene TRBJ2-1, with D perhaps TRBD2 (5 bases). CDR3 length: 14 amino acids. Germline CDR1 SGHTA, CDR2 FQGNSA. Trimming left V 3 bases short and J 6 bases short, with 12 bases between. The CDR3 here is CASSLRGYGNEQFF. In nucleotides, the CDR3 is TGTGCCAGCAGCTTGAGAGGGTATGGCAATGAGCAGTTCTTC. Together with reference TRBV7-2 and TRBJ2-1, the CDR3 gives the full variable domain: GAGVSQSPSNKVTEKGKDVELRCDPISGHTALYWYRQSLGQGLEFLIYFQGNSAPDKSGLPSDRFSAERTGGSVSTLTIQRTQQEDSAVYLCASSLRGYGNEQFFGPGTRLTVL.

This clonotype was counted many times. One end of the junction varies from germline; a read error may be responsible. The chain joins TRBV12-3 or TRBV12-4 to TRBJ2-6, with 8 bases lining up with TRBD1. CDR3 length: 14 residues. As DNA, the CDR3 is TGTGCCAGCGGTTTAATCGGGACAGGTGACGTCCTGACTTTC. Its protein product is CASGLIGTGDVLTF.

The genes are TRBV3-1 and TRBJ2-5; 7 bases map to TRBD2. Germline assignment: CDR1 LGHDT and CDR2 YNNKEL (reference sequence). The CDR3 length is 15 residues. After removal of 8 bases from V and 4 bases from J, the junction contained 13 bases not matched to a gene. In DNA, the CDR3 is TGTGCCAGCTTCCAAAGTGGCGGGAGTCGAGAGACCCAGTACTTC. This encodes CASFQSGGSRETQYF.

V and J are TRBV29-1 and TRBJ2-5; TRBD1 agrees at 9 bases. This CDR3 contains 14 residues. J lost 2 bases, V lost 2 bases, and 3 bases had no gene match. The germline V gene encodes CDR1 SQVTM and CDR2 ANQGSEA. CDR3 coding DNA: TGCAGCGTTGAAAGGGGGACAGGGCAAGAGACCCAGTACTTC. Its translation: CSVERGTGQETQYF. Full variable domain (missing parts from reference TRBV29-1 and TRBJ2-5): SAVISQKPSRDICQRGTSLTIQCQVDSQVTMMFWYRQQPGQSLTLIATANQGSEATYESGFVIDKFPISRPNLTFSTLTVSNMSPEDSSIYLCSVERGTGQETQYFGPGTRLLVL.